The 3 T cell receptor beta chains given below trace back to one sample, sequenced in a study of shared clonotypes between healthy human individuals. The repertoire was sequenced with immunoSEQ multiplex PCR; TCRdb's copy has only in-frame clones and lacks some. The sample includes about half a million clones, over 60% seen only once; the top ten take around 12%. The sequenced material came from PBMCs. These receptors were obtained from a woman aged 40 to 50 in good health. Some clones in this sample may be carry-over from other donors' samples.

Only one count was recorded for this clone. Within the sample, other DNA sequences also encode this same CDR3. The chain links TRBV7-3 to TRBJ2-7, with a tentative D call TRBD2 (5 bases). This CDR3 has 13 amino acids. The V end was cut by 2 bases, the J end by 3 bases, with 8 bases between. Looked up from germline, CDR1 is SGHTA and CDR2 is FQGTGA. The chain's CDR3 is CASSLGRDYEQYF. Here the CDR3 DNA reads TGTGCCAGCAGCTTAGGACGGGACTACGAGCAGTACTTC.

The DNA for the CDR3 is TGTGCCAGCCGGGAGAATACCTACGAGCAGTACTTC. Its translation is CASRENTYEQYF. The chain employs TRBV18 and TRBJ2-7, with a tentative D call TRBD2 (6 bases). The CDR3 is 12 amino acids. Germline values: CDR1 KGHSH, CDR2 LQKENI. Trimming shortened V by 8 bases and J by 2 bases, and 10 bases separated the two germline ends.

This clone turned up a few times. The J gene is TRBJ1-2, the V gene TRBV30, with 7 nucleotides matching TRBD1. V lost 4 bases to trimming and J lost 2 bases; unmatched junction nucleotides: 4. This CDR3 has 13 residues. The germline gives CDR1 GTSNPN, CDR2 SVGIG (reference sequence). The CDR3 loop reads CAWTRGRNYGYTF. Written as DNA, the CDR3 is TGTGCCTGGACCAGGGGGAGAAACTATGGCTACACCTTC.